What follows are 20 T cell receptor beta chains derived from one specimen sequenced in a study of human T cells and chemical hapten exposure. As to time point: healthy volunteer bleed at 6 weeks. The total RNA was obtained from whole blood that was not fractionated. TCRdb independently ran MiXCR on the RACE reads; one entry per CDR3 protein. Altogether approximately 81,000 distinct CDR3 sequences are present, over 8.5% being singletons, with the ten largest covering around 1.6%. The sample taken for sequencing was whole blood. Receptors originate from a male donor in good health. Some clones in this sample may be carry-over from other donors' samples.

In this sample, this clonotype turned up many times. CDR3 bases: TGCAGCGCCCTTAGCGGGATTAATGAGCAGTTCTTC. Amino acid sequence: CSALSGINEQFF. The gene calls are TRBV29-1 and TRBJ2-1; 8 bases are a match to TRBD2. Trimming took 7 bases from V and 7 from J; bases not matched to a gene: 6. Germline V CDR1 and CDR2: SQVTM, ANQGSEA. The CDR3 has 12 amino acids.

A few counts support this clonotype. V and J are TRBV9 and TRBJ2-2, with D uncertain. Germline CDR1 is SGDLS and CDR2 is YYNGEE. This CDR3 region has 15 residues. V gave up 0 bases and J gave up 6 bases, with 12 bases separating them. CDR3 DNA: TGTGCCAGCAGCGTAGCAGCAGCTTCGGCCGGGGAGCTGTTTTTT. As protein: CASSVAAASAGELFF. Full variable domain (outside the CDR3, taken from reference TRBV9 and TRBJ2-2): DSGVTQTPKHLITATGQRVTLRCSPRSGDLSVYWYQQSLDQGLQFLIQYYNGEERAKGNILERFSAQQFPDLHSELNLSSLELGDSALYFCASSVAAASAGELFFGEGSRLTVL.

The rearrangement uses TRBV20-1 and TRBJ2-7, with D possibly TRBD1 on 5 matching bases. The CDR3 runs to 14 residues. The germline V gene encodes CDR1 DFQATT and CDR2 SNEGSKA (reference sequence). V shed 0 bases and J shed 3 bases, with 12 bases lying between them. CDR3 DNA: TGCAGTGCTAGAGATCGTGACAGAGTCTACGAGCAGTACTTC. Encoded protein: CSARDRDRVYEQYF.

CDR3 in DNA: TGTGCCAGCACCCGGACCCCGTACGAGCAGTACTTC. Translation: CASTRTPYEQYF. This rearrangement joins TRBV7-9 to TRBJ2-7; D is unclear. The CDR3 contains 12 residues. Germline values: CDR1 SEHNR, CDR2 FQNEAQ (reference sequence). V gave up 7 bases and J gave up 4 bases, with 11 bases separating them.

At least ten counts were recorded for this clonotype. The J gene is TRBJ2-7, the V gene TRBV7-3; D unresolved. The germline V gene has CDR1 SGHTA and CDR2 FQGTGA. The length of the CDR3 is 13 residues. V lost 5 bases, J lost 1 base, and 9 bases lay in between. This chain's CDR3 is CASSPDGSYEQYF. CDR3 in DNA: TGTGCCAGCAGCCCGGACGGATCCTACGAGCAGTACTTC.

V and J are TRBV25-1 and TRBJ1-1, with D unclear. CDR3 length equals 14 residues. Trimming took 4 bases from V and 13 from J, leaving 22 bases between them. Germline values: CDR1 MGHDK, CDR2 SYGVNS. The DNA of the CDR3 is TGTGCCAGCAGTGGAGAATCAGAGTCCTTACGAAGTTTCTTT. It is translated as CASSGESESLRSFF. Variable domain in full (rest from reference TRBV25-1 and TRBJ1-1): EADIYQTPRYLVIGTGKKITLECSQTMGHDKMYWYQQDPGMELHLIHYSYGVNSTEKGDLSSESTVSRIRTEHFPLTLESARPSHTSQYLCASSGESESLRSFFGQGTRLTVV.

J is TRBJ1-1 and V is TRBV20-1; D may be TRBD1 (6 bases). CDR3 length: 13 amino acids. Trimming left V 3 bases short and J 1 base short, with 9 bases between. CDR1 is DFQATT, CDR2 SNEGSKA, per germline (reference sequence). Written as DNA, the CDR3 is TGCAGTGCTAGCGACAGGCCGAACACTGAAGCTTTCTTT. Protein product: CSASDRPNTEAFF.

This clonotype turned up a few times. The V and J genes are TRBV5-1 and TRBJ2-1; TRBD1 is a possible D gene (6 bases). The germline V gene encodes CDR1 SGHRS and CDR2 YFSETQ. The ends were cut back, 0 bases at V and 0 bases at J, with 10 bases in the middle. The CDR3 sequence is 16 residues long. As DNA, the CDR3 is TGCGCCAGCAGCTTGGGTACAGGGAGCTCCTACAATGAGCAGTTCTTC. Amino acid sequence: CASSLGTGSSYNEQFF.

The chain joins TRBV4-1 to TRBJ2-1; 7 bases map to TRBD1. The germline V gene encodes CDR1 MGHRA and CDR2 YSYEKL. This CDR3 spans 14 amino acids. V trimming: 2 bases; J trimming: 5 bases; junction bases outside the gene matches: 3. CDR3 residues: CASSQWDRDNEQFF. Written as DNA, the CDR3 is TGCGCCAGCAGCCAATGGGACAGAGACAATGAGCAGTTCTTC.

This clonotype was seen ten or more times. This chain's CDR3 is CASSVSYELQYF. Here the CDR3 DNA reads TGTGCCAGCAGTGTCTCTTACGAGTTGCAGTACTTC. The V call is TRBV2, the J call TRBJ2-7; no clear D gene. This CDR3 is built from 12 residues. V lost 4 bases to trimming and J lost 9 bases, with 13 bases between them. The germline CDR1 and CDR2 sequences are SNHLY and FYNNEI.

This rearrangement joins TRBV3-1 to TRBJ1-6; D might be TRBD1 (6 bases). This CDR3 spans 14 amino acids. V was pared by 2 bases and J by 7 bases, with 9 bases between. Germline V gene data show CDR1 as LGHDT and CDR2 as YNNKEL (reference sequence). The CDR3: CASSQRGKNSPLHF. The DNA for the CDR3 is TGTGCCAGCAGCCAAAGGGGGAAAAATTCACCCCTCCACTTT.

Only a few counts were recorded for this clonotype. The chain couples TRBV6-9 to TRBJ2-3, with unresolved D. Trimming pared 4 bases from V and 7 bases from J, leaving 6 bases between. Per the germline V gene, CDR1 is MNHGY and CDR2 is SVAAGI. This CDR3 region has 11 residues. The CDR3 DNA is TGTGCCAGCAGTTCCGCAAATACGCAGTATTTT. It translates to CASSSANTQYF.

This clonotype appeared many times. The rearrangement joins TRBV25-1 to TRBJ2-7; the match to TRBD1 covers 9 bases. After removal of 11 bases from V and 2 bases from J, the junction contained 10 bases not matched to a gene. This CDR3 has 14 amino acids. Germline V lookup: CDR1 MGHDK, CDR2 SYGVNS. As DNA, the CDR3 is TGTGCCGCGGGGTCGGGGACAGGGACCTACGAGCAGTACTTC. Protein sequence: CAAGSGTGTYEQYF.

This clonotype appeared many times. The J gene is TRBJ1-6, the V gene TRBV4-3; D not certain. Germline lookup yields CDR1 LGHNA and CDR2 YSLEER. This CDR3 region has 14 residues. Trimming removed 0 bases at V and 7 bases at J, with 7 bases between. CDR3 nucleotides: TGCGCCAGCAGCCAAGATTCCGGAAATTCACCCCTCCACTTT. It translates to CASSQDSGNSPLHF.

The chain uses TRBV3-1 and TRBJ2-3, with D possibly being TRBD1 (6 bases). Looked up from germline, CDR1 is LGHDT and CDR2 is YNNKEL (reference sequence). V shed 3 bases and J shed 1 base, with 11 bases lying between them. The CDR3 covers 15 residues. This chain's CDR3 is CASSQQTGGTDTQYF. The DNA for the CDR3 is TGTGCCAGCAGCCAGCAGACAGGCGGCACAGATACGCAGTATTTT.

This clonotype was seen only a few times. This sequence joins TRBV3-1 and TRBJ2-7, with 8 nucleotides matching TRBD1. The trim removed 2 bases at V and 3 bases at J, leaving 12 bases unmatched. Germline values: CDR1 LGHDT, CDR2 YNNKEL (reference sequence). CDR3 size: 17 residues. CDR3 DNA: TGTGCCAGCAGCCAAACTGGGGCCCCGACAGGGGACTACGAGCAGTACTTC. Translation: CASSQTGAPTGDYEQYF.

The CDR3 DNA is TGCAGTGCTGGACAGGGACGGGGAAAAGAGACCCAGTACTTC. Protein product: CSAGQGRGKETQYF. V is TRBV20-1 and J is TRBJ2-5; the match to TRBD1 covers 8 bases. CDR1 is DFQATT, CDR2 SNEGSKA, per germline (reference sequence). The CDR3 is 14 amino acids. V lost 5 bases to trimming and J lost 3 bases; unmatched junction nucleotides: 8.

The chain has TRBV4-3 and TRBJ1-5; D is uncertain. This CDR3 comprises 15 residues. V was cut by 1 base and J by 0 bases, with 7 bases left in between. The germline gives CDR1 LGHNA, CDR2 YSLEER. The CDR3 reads CASSQVIGSNQPQHF. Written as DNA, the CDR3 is TGCGCCAGCAGCCAAGTGATCGGTAGCAATCAGCCCCAGCATTTT.

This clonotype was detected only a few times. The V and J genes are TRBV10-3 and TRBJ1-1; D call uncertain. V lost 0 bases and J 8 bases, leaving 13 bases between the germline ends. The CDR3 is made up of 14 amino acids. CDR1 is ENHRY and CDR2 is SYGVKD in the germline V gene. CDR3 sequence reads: CAISESDRKGEAFF. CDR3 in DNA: TGTGCCATCAGTGAGTCGGATAGGAAGGGAGAAGCTTTCTTT.

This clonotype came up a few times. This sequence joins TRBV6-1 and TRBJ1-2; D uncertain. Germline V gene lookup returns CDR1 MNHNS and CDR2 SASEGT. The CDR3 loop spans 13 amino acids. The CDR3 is CAGGRGANYGYTF. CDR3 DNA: TGTGCAGGAGGACGCGGGGCTAACTATGGCTACACCTTC.